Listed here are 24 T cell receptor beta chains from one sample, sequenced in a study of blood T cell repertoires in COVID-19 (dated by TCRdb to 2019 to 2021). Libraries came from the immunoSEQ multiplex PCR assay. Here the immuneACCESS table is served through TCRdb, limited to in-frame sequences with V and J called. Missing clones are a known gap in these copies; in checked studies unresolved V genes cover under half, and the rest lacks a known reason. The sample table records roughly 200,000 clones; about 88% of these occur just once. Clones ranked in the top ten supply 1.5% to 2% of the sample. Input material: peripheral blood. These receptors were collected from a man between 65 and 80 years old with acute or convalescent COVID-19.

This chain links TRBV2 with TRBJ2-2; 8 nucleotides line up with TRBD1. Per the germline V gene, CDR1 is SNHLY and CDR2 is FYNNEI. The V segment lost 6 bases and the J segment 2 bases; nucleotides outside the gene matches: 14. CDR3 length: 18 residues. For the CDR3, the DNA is TGTGCCAGCAGGTGGAGATCGAGCGGACAGGGCAACACCGGGGAGCTGTTTTTT. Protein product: CASRWRSSGQGNTGELFF.

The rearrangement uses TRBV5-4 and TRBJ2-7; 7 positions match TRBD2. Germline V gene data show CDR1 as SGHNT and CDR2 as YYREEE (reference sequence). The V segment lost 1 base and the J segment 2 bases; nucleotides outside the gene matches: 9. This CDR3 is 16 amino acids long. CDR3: CASSLWGGVIPYEQYF. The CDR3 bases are TGTGCCAGCAGCTTGTGGGGGGGTGTCATCCCCTACGAGCAGTACTTC.

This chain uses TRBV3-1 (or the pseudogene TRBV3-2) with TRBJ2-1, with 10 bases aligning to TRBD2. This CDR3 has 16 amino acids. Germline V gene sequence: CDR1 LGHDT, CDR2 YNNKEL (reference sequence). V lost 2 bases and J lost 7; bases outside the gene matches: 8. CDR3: CASSQHLAGVGNEQFF. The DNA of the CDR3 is TGTGCCAGCAGCCAACACCTAGCGGGAGTCGGAAATGAGCAGTTCTTC.

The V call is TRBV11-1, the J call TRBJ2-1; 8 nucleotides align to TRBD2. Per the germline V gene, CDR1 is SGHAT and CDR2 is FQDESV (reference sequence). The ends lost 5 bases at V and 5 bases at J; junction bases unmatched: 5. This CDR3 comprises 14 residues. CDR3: CASSRSGNNNEQFF. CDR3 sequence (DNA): TGTGCCAGCAGCCGTAGCGGGAATAACAATGAGCAGTTCTTC.

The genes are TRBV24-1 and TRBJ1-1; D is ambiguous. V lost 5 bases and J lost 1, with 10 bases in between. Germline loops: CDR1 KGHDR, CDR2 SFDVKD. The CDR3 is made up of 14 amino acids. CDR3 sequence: CATSGGFRNTEAFF. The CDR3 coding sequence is TGTGCCACCAGTGGCGGCTTTAGGAACACTGAAGCTTTCTTT.

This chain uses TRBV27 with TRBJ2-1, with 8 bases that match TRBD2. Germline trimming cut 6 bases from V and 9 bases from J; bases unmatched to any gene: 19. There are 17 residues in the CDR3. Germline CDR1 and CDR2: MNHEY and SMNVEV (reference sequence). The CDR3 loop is CASRRREGGRTGGEQFF. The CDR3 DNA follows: TGTGCCAGCAGGCGTCGGGAGGGCGGGAGGACGGGGGGTGAGCAGTTCTTC.

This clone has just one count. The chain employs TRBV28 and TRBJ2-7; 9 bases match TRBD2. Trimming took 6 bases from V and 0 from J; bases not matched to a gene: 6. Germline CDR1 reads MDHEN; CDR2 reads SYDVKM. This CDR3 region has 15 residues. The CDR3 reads CASSISGSISYEQYF. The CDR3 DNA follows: TGTGCCAGCAGCATTAGCGGGAGTATCTCCTACGAGCAGTACTTC.

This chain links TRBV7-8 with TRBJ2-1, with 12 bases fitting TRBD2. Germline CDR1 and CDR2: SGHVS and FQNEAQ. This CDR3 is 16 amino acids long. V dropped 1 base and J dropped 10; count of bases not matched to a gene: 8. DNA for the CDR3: TGTGCCAGCAGCTTAGTGGGAGGACTAGCGGGGAAGGAGCAGTTCTTC. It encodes CASSLVGGLAGKEQFF.

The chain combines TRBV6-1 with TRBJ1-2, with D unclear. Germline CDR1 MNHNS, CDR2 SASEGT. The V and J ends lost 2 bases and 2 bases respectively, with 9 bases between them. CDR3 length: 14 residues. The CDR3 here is CASSELGGNYGYTF. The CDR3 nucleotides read TGTGCCAGCAGTGAATTGGGCGGGAACTATGGCTACACCTTC.

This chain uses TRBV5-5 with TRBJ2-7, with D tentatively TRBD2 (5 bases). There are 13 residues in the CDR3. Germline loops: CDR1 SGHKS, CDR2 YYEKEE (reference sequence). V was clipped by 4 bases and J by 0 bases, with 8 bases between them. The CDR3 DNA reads TGTGCCAGCAGCAAAAGCGGCTCCTACGAGCAGTACTTC. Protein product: CASSKSGSYEQYF. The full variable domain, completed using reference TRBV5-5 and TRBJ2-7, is DAGVTQSPTHLIKTRGQQVTLRCSPISGHKSVSWYQQVLGQGPQFIFQYYEKEERGRGNFPDRFSARQFPNYSSELNVNALLLGDSALYLCASSKSGSYEQYFGPGTRLTVT.

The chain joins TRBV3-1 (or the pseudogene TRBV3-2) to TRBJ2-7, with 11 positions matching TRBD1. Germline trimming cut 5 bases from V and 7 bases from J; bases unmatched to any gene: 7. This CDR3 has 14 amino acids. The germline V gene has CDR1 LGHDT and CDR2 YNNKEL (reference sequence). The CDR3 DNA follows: TGTGCCAGCAGCAACGGACAGGGGGCTAGAGAGCAGTACTTC. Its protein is CASSNGQGAREQYF.

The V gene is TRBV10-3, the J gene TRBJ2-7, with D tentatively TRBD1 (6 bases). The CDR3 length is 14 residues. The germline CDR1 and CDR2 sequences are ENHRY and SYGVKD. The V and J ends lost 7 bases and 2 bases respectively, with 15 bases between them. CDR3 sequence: CAINDQGSAYEQYF. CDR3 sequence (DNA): TGTGCCATCAACGACCAGGGGAGCGCCTACGAGCAGTACTTC.

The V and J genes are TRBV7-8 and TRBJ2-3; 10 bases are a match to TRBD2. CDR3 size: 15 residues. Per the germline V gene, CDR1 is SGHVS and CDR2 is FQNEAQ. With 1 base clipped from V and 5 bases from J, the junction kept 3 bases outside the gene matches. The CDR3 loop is CASSLVAGGVDTQYF. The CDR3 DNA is TGTGCCAGCAGCTTAGTAGCGGGAGGAGTAGATACGCAGTATTTT.

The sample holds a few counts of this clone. CDR3 nucleotides: TGTGCCAGCAGCCCAGGGGCGACCGTAGGAAACACCATATATTTT. It translates to CASSPGATVGNTIYF. The genes are TRBV7-2 and TRBJ1-3; D is perhaps TRBD1 (6 bases). The CDR3 extends over 15 amino acids. CDR1 and CDR2 (germline): SGHTA, FQGNSA. V lost 5 bases and J 4 bases, leaving 15 bases between the germline ends. The whole variable domain, filled in from reference TRBV7-2 and TRBJ1-3, reads GAGVSQSPSNKVTEKGKDVELRCDPISGHTALYWYRQSLGQGLEFLIYFQGNSAPDKSGLPSDRFSAERTGGSVSTLTIQRTQQEDSAVYLCASSPGATVGNTIYFGEGSWLTVV.

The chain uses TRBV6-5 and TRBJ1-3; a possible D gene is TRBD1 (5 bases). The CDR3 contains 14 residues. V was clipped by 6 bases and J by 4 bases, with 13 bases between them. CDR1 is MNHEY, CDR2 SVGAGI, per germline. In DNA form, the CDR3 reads TGTGCCAGCAGATCGACAGCTCCAGGAAACACCATATATTTT. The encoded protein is CASRSTAPGNTIYF.

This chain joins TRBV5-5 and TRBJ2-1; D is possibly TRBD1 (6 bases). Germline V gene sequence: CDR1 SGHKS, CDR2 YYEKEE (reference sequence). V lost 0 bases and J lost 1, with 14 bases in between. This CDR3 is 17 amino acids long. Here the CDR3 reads CASSLEQGRSSYNEQFF. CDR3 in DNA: TGTGCCAGCAGCTTGGAACAGGGAAGGAGTTCCTACAATGAGCAGTTCTTC.

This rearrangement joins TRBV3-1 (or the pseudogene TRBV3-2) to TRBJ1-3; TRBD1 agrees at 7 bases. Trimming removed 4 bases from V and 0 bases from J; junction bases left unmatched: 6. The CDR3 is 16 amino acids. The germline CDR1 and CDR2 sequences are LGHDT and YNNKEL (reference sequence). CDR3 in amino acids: CASSPTGIDSGNTIYF. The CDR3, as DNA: TGTGCCAGCAGCCCGACAGGGATAGACTCTGGAAACACCATATATTTT.

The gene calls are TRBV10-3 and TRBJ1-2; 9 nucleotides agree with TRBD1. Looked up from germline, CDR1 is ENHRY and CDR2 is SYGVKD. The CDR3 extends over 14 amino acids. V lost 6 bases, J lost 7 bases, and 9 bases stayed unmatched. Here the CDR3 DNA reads TGTGCCATCAGACCCGGACAGGGGTTGGGTGGCTACACCTTC. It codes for CAIRPGQGLGGYTF.

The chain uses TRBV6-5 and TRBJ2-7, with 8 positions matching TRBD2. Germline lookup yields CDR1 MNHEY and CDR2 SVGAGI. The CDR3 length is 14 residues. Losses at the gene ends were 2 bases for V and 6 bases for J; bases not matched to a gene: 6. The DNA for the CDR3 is TGTGCCAGCAGTTACGGGACTAGTTTTGGCGAGCAGTACTTC. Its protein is CASSYGTSFGEQYF.

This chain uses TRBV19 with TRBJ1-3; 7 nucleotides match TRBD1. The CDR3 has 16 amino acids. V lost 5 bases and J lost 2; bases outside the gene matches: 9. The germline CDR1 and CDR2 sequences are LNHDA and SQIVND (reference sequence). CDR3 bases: TGTGCCAGTAGTTCCCATGACAGGGCAACTGGAAACACCATATATTTT. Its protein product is CASSSHDRATGNTIYF.

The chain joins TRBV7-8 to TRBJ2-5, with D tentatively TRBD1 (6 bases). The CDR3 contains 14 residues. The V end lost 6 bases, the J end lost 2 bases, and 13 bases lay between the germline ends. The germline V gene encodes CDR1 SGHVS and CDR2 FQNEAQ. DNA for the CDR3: TGTGCCAGCAGAACCGGGACAAATCAAGAGACCCAGTACTTC. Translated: CASRTGTNQETQYF.

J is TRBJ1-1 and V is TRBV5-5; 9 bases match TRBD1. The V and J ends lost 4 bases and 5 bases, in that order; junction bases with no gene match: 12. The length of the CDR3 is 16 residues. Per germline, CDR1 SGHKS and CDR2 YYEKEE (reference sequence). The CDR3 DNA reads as TGTGCCAGCAGCCCCGCTCGGACAGGGGTGGGAACTGAAGCTTTCTTT. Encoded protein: CASSPARTGVGTEAFF.

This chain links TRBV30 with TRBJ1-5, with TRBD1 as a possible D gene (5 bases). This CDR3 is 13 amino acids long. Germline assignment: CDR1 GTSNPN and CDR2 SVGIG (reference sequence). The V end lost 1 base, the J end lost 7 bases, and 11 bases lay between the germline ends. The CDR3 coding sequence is TGTGCCTGGAGTGGGCAGGGAAACCAGCCCCAGCATTTT. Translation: CAWSGQGNQPQHF.

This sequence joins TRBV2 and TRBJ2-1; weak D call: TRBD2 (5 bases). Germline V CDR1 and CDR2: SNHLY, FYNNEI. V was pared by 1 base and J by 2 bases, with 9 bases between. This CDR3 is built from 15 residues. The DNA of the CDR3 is TGTGCCAGCAGTGAAGAGAAGACTACCTACAATGAGCAGTTCTTC. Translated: CASSEEKTTYNEQFF.